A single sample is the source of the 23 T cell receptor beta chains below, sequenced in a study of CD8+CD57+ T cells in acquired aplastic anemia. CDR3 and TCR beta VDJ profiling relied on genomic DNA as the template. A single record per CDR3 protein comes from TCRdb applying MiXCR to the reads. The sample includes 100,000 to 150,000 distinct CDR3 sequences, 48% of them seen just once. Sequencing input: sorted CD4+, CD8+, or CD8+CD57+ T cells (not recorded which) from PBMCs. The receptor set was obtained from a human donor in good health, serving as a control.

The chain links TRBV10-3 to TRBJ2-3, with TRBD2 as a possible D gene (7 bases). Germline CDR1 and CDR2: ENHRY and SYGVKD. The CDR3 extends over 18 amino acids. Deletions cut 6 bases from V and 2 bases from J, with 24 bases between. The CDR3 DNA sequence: TGTGCCATCAGGGACAGTGGAGAACTAGCGCACGACACAGATACGCAGTATTTT. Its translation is CAIRDSGELAHDTDTQYF.

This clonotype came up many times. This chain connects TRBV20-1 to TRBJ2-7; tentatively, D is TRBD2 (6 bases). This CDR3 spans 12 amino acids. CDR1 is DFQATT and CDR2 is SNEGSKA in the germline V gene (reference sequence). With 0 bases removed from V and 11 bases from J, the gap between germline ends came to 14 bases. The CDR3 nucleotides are TGCAGTGCTAGAGATCGGAATCGGAGGGAGTACTTC. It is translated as CSARDRNRREYF.

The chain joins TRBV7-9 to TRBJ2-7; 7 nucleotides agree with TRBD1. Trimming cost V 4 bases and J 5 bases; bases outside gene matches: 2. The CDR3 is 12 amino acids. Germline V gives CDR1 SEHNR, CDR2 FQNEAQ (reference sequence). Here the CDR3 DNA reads TGTGCCAGCAGCTCGACAGGGAACGAGCAGTACTTC. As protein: CASSSTGNEQYF.

The CDR3 region has the DNA TGTGCCAGCACCAAAGGACAGGGAGAGACAGATACGCAGTATTTT. It yields the protein CASTKGQGETDTQYF. The chain employs TRBV25-1 and TRBJ2-3; 8 nucleotides agree with TRBD1. V was clipped by 7 bases and J by 3 bases; unmatched bases: 9. CDR1 is MGHDK and CDR2 is SYGVNS in the germline V gene. The CDR3 sequence is 15 residues long.

The CDR3, as DNA: TGCAGTGCTAGGCCGGGGGACAGGGGGGTACAAGAGACCCAGTACTTC. It yields the protein CSARPGDRGVQETQYF. The J gene is TRBJ2-5, the V gene TRBV20-1, with 11 bases aligning to TRBD1. After removal of 3 bases from V and 2 bases from J, the junction contained 8 bases not matched to a gene. CDR1 is DFQATT, CDR2 SNEGSKA, per germline (reference sequence). The CDR3 consists of 16 residues.

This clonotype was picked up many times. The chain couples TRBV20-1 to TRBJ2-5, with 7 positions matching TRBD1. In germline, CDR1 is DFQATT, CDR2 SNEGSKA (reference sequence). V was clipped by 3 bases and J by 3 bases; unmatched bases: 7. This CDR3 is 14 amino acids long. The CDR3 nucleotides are TGCAGTGCTAGCGACAGGGCCAAAAAAGAGACCCAGTACTTC. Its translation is CSASDRAKKETQYF.

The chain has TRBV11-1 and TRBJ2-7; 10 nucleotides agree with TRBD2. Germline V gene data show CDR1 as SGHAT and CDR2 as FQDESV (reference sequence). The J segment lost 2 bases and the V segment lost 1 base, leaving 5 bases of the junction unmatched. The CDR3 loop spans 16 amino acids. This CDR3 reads CASSLGGLAGAYEQYF. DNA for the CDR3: TGTGCCAGCAGCTTAGGTGGGCTAGCGGGGGCCTACGAGCAGTACTTC. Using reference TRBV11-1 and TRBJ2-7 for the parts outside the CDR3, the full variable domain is EAEVAQSPRYKITEKSQAVAFWCDPISGHATLYWYRQILGQGPELLVQFQDESVVDDSQLPKDRFSAERLKGVDSTLKIQPAELGDSAMYLCASSLGGLAGAYEQYFGPGTRLTVT.

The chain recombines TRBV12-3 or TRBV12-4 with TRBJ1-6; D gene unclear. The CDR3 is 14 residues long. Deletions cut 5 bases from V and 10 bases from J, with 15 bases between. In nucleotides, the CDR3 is TGTGCCAGCAGTGCAAGAAGGGTTGCCTCACCCCTCCACTTT. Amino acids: CASSARRVASPLHF.

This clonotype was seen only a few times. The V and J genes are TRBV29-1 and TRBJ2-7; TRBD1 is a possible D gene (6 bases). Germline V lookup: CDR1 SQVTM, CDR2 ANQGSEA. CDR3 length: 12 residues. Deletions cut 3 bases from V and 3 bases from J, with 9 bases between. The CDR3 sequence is CSVDAGDYEQYF. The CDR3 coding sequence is TGCAGCGTTGACGCAGGGGACTACGAGCAGTACTTC.

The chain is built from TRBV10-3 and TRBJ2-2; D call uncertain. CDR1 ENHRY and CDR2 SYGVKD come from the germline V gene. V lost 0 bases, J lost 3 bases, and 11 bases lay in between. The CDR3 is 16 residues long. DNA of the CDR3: TGTGCCATCAGTGAGTCGGCCTCTAGGGACACCGGGGAGCTGTTTTTT. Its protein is CAISESASRDTGELFF.

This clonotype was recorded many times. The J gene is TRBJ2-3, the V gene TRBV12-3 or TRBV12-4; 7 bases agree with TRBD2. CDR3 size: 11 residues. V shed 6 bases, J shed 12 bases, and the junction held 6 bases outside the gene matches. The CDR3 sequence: CASSPSGAQYF. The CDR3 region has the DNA TGTGCCAGCAGCCCGAGCGGGGCCCAGTATTTT.

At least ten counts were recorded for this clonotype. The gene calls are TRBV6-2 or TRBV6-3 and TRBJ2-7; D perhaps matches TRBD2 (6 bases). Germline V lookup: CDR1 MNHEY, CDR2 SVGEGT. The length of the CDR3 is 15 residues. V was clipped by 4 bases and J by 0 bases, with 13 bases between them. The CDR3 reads CASSSPPGGSYEQYF. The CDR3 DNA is TGTGCCAGCAGTTCTCCCCCCGGGGGCTCCTACGAGCAGTACTTC.

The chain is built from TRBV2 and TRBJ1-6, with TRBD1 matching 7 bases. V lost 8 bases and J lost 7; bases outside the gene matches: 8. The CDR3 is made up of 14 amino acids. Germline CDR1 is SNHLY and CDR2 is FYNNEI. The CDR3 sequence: CASGRQGGNSPLHF. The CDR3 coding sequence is TGTGCCAGCGGTCGACAGGGAGGAAATTCACCCCTCCACTTT.

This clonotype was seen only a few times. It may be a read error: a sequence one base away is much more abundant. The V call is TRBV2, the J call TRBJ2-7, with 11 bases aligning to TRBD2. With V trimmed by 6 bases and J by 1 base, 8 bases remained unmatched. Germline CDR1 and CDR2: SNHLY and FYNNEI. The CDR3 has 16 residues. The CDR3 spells CASRDSGGVKSYEQYF. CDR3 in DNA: TGTGCCAGCAGGGATAGCGGGGGGGTCAAATCCTACGAGCAGTACTTC.

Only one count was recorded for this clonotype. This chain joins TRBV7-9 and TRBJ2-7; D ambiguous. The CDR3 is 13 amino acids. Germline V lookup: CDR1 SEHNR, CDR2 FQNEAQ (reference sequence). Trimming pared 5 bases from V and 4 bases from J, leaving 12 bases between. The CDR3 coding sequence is TGTGCCAGCAGCCCAGGTGCGAGATACGAGCAGTACTTC. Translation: CASSPGARYEQYF.

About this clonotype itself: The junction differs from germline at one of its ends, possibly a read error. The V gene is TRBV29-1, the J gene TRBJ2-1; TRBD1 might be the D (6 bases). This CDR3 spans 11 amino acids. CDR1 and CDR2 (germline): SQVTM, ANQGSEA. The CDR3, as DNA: TGCGGCGTTCCCCAGGGGAGTCGGCAGTTCTTC. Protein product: CGVPQGSRQFF.

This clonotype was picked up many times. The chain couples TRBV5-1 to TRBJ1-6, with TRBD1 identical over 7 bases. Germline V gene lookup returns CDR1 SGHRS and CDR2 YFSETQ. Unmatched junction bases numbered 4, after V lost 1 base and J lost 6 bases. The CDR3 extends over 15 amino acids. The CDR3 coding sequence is TGCGCCAGCAGCTTGTGGTCAGGGGGTAATTCACCCCTCCACTTT. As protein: CASSLWSGGNSPLHF. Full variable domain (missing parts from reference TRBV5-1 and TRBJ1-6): KAGVTQTPRYLIKTRGQQVTLSCSPISGHRSVSWYQQTPGQGLQFLFEYFSETQRNKGNFPGRFSGRQFSNSRSEMNVSTLELGDSALYLCASSLWSGGNSPLHFGNGTRLTVT.

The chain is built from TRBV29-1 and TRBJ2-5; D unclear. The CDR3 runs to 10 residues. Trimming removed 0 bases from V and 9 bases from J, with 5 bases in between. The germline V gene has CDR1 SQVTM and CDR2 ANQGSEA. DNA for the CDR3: TGCAGCGTTGAAGATCCCGCCCAGTACTTC. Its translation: CSVEDPAQYF.

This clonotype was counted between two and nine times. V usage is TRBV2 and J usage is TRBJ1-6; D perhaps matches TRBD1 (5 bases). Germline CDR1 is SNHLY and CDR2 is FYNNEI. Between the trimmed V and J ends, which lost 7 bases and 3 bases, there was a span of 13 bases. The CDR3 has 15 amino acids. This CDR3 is CASKGREGYNSPLHF. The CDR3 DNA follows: TGTGCCAGCAAGGGGCGGGAGGGCTATAATTCACCCCTCCACTTT.

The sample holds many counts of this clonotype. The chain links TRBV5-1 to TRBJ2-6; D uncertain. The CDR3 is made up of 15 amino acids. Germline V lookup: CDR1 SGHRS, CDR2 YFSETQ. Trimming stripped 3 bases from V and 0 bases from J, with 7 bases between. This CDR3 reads CASSSQDSGANVLTF. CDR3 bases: TGCGCCAGCAGCTCCCAAGACTCTGGGGCCAACGTCCTGACTTTC.

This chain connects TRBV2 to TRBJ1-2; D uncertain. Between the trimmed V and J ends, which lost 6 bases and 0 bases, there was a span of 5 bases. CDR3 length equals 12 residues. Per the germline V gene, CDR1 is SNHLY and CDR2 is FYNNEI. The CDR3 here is CASRNTNYGYTF. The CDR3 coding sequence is TGTGCCAGCAGGAACACTAACTATGGCTACACCTTC.

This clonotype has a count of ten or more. CDR3 DNA: TGCAGTGGGGCCAGTTTTAATGAAAAACTGTTTTTT. Encoded protein: CSGASFNEKLFF. The chain is built from TRBV20-1 and TRBJ1-4; unclear D gene. The CDR3 runs 12 residues. The germline V and J ends were trimmed by 7 bases and 4 bases, with 10 bases remaining between them. Germline assignment: CDR1 DFQATT and CDR2 SNEGSKA (reference sequence).

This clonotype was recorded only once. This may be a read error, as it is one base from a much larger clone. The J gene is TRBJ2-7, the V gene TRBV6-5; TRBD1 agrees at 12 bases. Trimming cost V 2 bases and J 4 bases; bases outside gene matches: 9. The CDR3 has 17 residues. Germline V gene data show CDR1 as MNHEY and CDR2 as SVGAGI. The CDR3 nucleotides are TGTGCCAGCAGTTACACCGCGGGACAGGGGGCGCGGTACGAGCAGTACTTC. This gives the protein CASSYTAGQGARYEQYF.